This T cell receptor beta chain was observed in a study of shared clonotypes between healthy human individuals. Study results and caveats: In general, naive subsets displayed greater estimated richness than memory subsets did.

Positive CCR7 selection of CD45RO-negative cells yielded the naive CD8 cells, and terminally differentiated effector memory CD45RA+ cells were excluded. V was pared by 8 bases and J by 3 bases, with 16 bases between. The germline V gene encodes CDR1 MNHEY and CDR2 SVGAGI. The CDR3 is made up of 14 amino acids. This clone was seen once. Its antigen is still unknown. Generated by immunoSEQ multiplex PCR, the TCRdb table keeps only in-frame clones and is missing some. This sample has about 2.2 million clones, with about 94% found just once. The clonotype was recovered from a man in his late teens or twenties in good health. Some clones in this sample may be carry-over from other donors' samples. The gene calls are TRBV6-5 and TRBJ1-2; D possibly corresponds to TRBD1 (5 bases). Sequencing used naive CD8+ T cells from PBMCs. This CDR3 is CASAGGRGDYGYTF. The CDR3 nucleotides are TGTGCCAGCGCGGGTGGGAGGGGCGACTATGGCTACACCTTC.